This TCR beta chain was retrieved from a study of human T cells and chemical hapten exposure. Looking at the study overall: Donors were sensitized with 2% DPC on the upper inner arm. Patch tests put 0.01% DPC on the upper back, and the results were checked at 6 days.

Original processing notes: From around 25,000 to 690,000 TCRs were found per sample, with a median of 95,638. MiXCR was run by TCRdb on the RACE reads, yielding one entry per CDR3 protein. The V and J calls, along with clone size, are taken from TCRdb and not from the paper's own processing. The sample lists 110,000 or so distinct CDR3 sequences, 30% to 35% occurring once. The germline CDR1 and CDR2 sequences are SGHNT and YYREEE (reference sequence). The CDR3 covers 16 residues. The junction had 4 bases not matched to a gene; V was cut back by 0 bases and J by 6 bases. Specified time point: patch test 3, about 24 weeks after DPC sensitization. The sample's treatment: therapeutic diphenylcyclopropenone sensitization with weekly scalp DPC.

The input for sequencing was whole blood, taken in connection with sensitization to the hapten diphenylcyclopropenone (DPC). The rearrangement uses TRBV5-4 and TRBJ2-3, with 13 bases identical to TRBD2. The sequence was obtained from a man between 35 and 55 years old with alopecia areata. Some clones in this sample may be carry-over from other donors' samples. CDR3 DNA: TGTGCCAGCAGCTTGGGGACTAGCGGGAGTTCGGATACGCAGTATTTT. Its protein product is CASSLGTSGSSDTQYF. The full variable domain, in which reference TRBV5-4 and TRBJ2-3 provide the parts outside the CDR3, is ETGVTQSPTHLIKTRGQQVTLRCSSQSGHNTVSWYQQALGQGPQFIFQYYREEENGRGNFPPRFSGLQFPNYSSELNVNALELDDSALYLCASSLGTSGSSDTQYFGPGTRLTVL.